This T cell receptor beta chain derives from a study of CD8 T cells in ankylosing spondylitis. Study-level findings and limits: In ankylosing spondylitis patients, matched synovial fluid reportedly showed significant enrichment of disease-linked clones. Disease-linked clones were found to be CD8+ and relatively rare in peripheral blood. Earlier reports found some motif variants in synovial fluid and blood in reactive arthritis.

Quantitative 5'-RACE was performed with molecular barcodes, and it yielded the TCR beta libraries. TCRdb reprocessed the 5' RACE reads via MiXCR and lists one record per CDR3 protein. The sample has some 270,000 distinct CDR3 sequences; 18% are singletons. This clonotype was seen just once. Its target is unknown. The CDR3 runs 14 residues. Per the germline V gene, CDR1 is DFQATT and CDR2 is SNEGSKA (reference sequence). The ends were cut back, 5 bases at V and 0 bases at J, with 12 bases in the middle. The sample consisted of blood, either unsorted or a sorted T cell fraction (not recorded which). The genes are TRBV20-1 and TRBJ2-3, with a weak D call TRBD2 (6 bases). This receptor was identified in a male donor with ankylosing spondylitis or in good health (not recorded which). CDR3 sequence (DNA): TGCAGTGCTTCCTCCGGGACTAGCACAGATACGCAGTATTTT. Residues: CSASSGTSTDTQYF.